This T cell receptor (beta chain) originates from a study of shared clonotypes between healthy human individuals. Overall study findings and caveats: For sorted subsets, rarefaction showed incomplete sequencing despite large depth.

Regarding this clone: Antigen: not known.

Each sorted subset replicate got 200 ng genomic DNA, tens of thousands of genomes. How the authors handled the data: Because ImmunoSEQ provided only junction sequences with no quality scores, the filtering differed. Clones were read by immunoSEQ multiplex PCR, and TCRdb kept only the in-frame ones, dropping some. V, J and clone size are those of that table, while D and trimming were read from the DNA. The table has around 510,000 clones, 90% to 97% seen once. The CDR3 is 15 amino acids. V lost 3 bases, J lost 6 bases, and 18 bases lay in between. CDR1 is GTSNPN, CDR2 SVGIG, per germline (reference sequence). A split of CD4+ cells into CD45RA+ naive and CD45RA-negative memory subsets was performed.

The chain recombines TRBV30 with TRBJ1-5; D not certain. The sequence was collected from a woman aged 25 to 45 in good health. The specimen was naive CD4+ T cells sorted from blood. As to subset: CD45RA+ positively selected. This CDR3 is CAWSAPGGPGQPQHF. The CDR3, as DNA: TGTGCCTGGAGCGCCCCTGGTGGGCCAGGTCAGCCCCAGCATTTT.